The 20 T cell receptor beta chains presented below share a single source sample, sequenced in a study of blood T cell repertoires in COVID-19. Generated by immunoSEQ multiplex PCR, the TCRdb table keeps only in-frame clones and is missing some. The profile shows about 120,000 clones, roughly 70% of them singletons. Sequencing was carried out using peripheral blood. These receptors were obtained from a human donor with acute or convalescent COVID-19. The donor label of this sample is uncertain.

The chain recombines TRBV6-5 with TRBJ1-2, with D possibly matching TRBD1 (6 bases). Germline V CDR1 and CDR2: MNHEY, SVGAGI. This CDR3 contains 13 residues. Trimming pared 7 bases from V and 2 bases from J, leaving 11 bases between. Here the CDR3 reads CASIPTGNYGYTF. The CDR3 DNA reads as TGTGCCAGCATACCTACAGGGAACTATGGCTACACCTTC.

CDR3 amino acids: CASSLADGDQPQHF. The CDR3 coding sequence is TGTGCCAGCAGCTTAGCTGACGGAGATCAGCCCCAGCATTTT. This chain joins TRBV7-9 and TRBJ1-5; no firm D call. The germline CDR1 and CDR2 sequences are SEHNR and FQNEAQ (reference sequence). The CDR3 is 14 amino acids. Trimming cost V 0 bases and J 5 bases, with 8 bases left between them.

This clone was seen repeatedly, ten times or more. The genes are TRBV30 and TRBJ1-4, with TRBD1 as a possible D gene (6 bases). CDR3 size: 15 residues. Germline V lookup: CDR1 GTSNPN, CDR2 SVGIG (reference sequence). The ends were cut back, 1 base at V and 8 bases at J, with 17 bases in the middle. CDR3 amino acids: CAWSDRGGGEEKLFF. The CDR3 DNA is TGTGCCTGGAGTGACCGGGGGGGCGGGGAGGAAAAACTGTTTTTT.

The rearrangement joins TRBV19 to TRBJ1-3, with unresolved D. This CDR3 has 14 amino acids. Trimming took off 2 bases at V and 0 bases at J, with 5 bases between the two ends. The germline V gene encodes CDR1 LNHDA and CDR2 SQIVND (reference sequence). CDR3 sequence (DNA): TGTGCCAGTAGTATATCGAGCTCTGGAAACACCATATATTTT. Its translation: CASSISSSGNTIYF.

The CDR3 DNA follows: TGTGCCAGCAGCCAAGTGCGGGGAGGTGAGCAGTTCTTC. Protein: CASSQVRGGEQFF. This chain joins TRBV4-2 and TRBJ2-1, with D perhaps TRBD2 (6 bases). The CDR3 is 13 amino acids. V was clipped by 1 base and J by 9 bases, with 10 bases between them. Germline values: CDR1 LGHNA, CDR2 YNFKEQ.

V and J are TRBV4-1 and TRBJ2-3, with D perhaps TRBD1 (6 bases). Germline CDR1 MGHRA, CDR2 YSYEKL. The CDR3 runs to 16 residues. Trimming pared 5 bases from V and 2 bases from J, leaving 17 bases between. The CDR3 spells CASSAWTATITDTQYF. The DNA of the CDR3 is TGCGCCAGCAGCGCCTGGACAGCTACGATCACAGATACGCAGTATTTT.

This clone turned up a few times. V usage is TRBV19 and J usage is TRBJ1-6; TRBD1 aligns across 10 bases. The CDR3 has 16 residues. Germline V CDR1 and CDR2: LNHDA, SQIVND (reference sequence). V shed 3 bases and J 6 bases; nucleotides not matched to a gene: 5. Here the CDR3 DNA reads TGTGCCAGTAGTATCACGACAGGGGGCCGTAATTCACCCCTCCACTTT. The encoded protein is CASSITTGGRNSPLHF.

V is TRBV5-5 and J is TRBJ1-4; unclear D gene. This CDR3 spans 13 amino acids. Germline V lookup: CDR1 SGHKS, CDR2 YYEKEE (reference sequence). V lost 1 base, J lost 8 bases, and 9 bases lay in between. The CDR3, as DNA: TGTGCCAGCAGCTTGACGGGTCGCGAAAAACTGTTTTTT. Its protein product is CASSLTGREKLFF. The entire variable domain, with the rest obtained from reference TRBV5-5 and TRBJ1-4, is as follows: DAGVTQSPTHLIKTRGQQVTLRCSPISGHKSVSWYQQVLGQGPQFIFQYYEKEERGRGNFPDRFSARQFPNYSSELNVNALLLGDSALYLCASSLTGREKLFFGSGTQLSVL.

The rearrangement links TRBV20-1 to TRBJ1-2; no firm D call. Between the trimmed V and J ends, which lost 1 base and 8 bases, there was a span of 8 bases. This CDR3 is 11 amino acids long. Looked up from germline, CDR1 is DFQATT and CDR2 is SNEGSKA (reference sequence). The CDR3 spells CSARVAGGYTF. CDR3 DNA sequence: TGCAGTGCTAGAGTCGCCGGGGGCTACACCTTC.

This sequence joins TRBV7-2 and TRBJ1-5; D uncertain. V was clipped by 2 bases and J by 3 bases, with 8 bases between them. The CDR3 runs to 14 residues. Looked up from germline, CDR1 is SGHTA and CDR2 is FQGNSA. The CDR3 reads CASSLSPNNQPQHF. In DNA, the CDR3 is TGTGCCAGCAGCTTATCCCCAAACAATCAGCCCCAGCATTTT.

Regarding this clone: This sample includes further DNA sequences coding for the same CDR3. The V and J genes are TRBV30 and TRBJ2-7; a weak D match, TRBD1 (5 bases). This CDR3 spans 14 amino acids. The ends were cut back, 2 bases at V and 0 bases at J, with 11 bases in the middle. From germline, CDR1 is GTSNPN and CDR2 SVGIG (reference sequence). Here the CDR3 reads CAWSSDTNSYEQYF. The CDR3 DNA is TGTGCCTGGAGTTCGGACACCAACTCCTACGAGCAGTACTTC.

This clone was detected only a few times. This chain uses TRBV5-6 with TRBJ1-5, with D unclear. V lost 1 base and J lost 0, with 8 bases in between. The V gene's germline CDR1 is SGHDT and CDR2 YYEEEE. The CDR3 length is 15 residues. CDR3 residues: CASSLRGFSNQPQHF. The CDR3 nucleotides are TGTGCCAGCAGCTTGAGAGGGTTTAGCAATCAGCCCCAGCATTTT. The full variable domain, with the rest looked up from reference TRBV5-6 and TRBJ1-5, is DAGVTQSPTHLIKTRGQQVTLRCSPKSGHDTVSWYQQALGQGPQFIFQYYEEEERQRGNFPDRFSGHQFPNYSSELNVNALLLGDSALYLCASSLRGFSNQPQHFGDGTRLSIL.

The DNA for the CDR3 is TGTGCCACCATGGACAGGCCCACAGATACGCAGTATTTT. Its translation is CATMDRPTDTQYF. The chain has TRBV19 and TRBJ2-3, with 7 bases identical to TRBD1. Trimming removed 10 bases from V and 2 bases from J; junction bases left unmatched: 6. The CDR3 loop spans 13 amino acids. Germline V gene sequence: CDR1 LNHDA, CDR2 SQIVND (reference sequence).

The chain recombines TRBV14 with TRBJ1-4; D gene unclear. The CDR3 has 15 residues. With 0 bases removed from V and 7 bases from J, the gap between germline ends came to 12 bases. Germline assignment: CDR1 SGHDN and CDR2 FVKESK. CDR3 coding DNA: TGTGCCAGCAGCCAAGAATTACGGTCCGGTGAAAAACTGTTTTTT. This encodes CASSQELRSGEKLFF.

The rearrangement links TRBV10-1 to TRBJ1-1, with a tentative D call TRBD1 (6 bases). With 4 bases removed from V and 4 bases from J, the gap between germline ends came to 13 bases. Looked up from germline, CDR1 is WNHNN and CDR2 is SYGVQD (reference sequence). CDR3 length equals 14 residues. CDR3 nucleotides: TGCGCCAGCAGTGGAGAAGGGGGTATCACTGAAGCTTTCTTT. Its protein product is CASSGEGGITEAFF.

V is TRBV2 and J is TRBJ1-5; D possibly corresponds to TRBD1 (6 bases). The CDR3 spans 15 residues. V lost 9 bases and J lost 4, with 19 bases in between. Germline values: CDR1 SNHLY, CDR2 FYNNEI. This chain's CDR3 is CASSAAGTPNQPQHF. The DNA for the CDR3 is TGTGCCAGTTCGGCCGCCGGGACACCTAATCAGCCCCAGCATTTT.

The chain recombines TRBV14 with TRBJ2-2, with D possibly being TRBD2 (5 bases). CDR1 and CDR2 (germline): SGHDN, FVKESK. V was cut by 4 bases and J by 9 bases, with 12 bases left in between. The CDR3 is 13 residues long. CDR3 coding DNA: TGTGCCAGCAGCCTCGGTATAGCGAGGGAGCTGTTTTTT. Its translation: CASSLGIARELFF.

V and J are TRBV5-1 and TRBJ2-7; 7 nucleotides agree with TRBD1. The CDR3 loop spans 13 amino acids. Unmatched junction bases numbered 2, after V lost 4 bases and J lost 1 base. The germline gives CDR1 SGHRS, CDR2 YFSETQ. The CDR3 sequence is CASSRDRSYEQYF. The CDR3 DNA reads as TGCGCCAGCAGCCGGGACAGATCCTACGAGCAGTACTTC.

The chain has TRBV5-3 and TRBJ1-5; 10 bases are shared with TRBD1. TRBV5-3 is flagged as an ORF with uncertain function. J lost 3 bases, V lost 2 bases, and 14 bases had no gene match. The CDR3 extends over 19 amino acids. As DNA, the CDR3 is TGTGCCAGAAGCTTTCCGGGACAGGGGATTATCCGTGTCAATCAGCCCCAGCATTTT. This translates into CARSFPGQGIIRVNQPQHF.

This chain connects TRBV7-3 to TRBJ2-3; D possibly corresponds to TRBD1 (6 bases). The CDR3 consists of 17 residues. V was pared by 1 base and J by 3 bases, with 17 bases between. CDR1 and CDR2 (germline): SGHTA, FQGTGA. Here the CDR3 DNA reads TGTGCCAGCAGCTTAAAACCCCAGGGGTTTTCAACAGATACGCAGTATTTT. As protein: CASSLKPQGFSTDTQYF.